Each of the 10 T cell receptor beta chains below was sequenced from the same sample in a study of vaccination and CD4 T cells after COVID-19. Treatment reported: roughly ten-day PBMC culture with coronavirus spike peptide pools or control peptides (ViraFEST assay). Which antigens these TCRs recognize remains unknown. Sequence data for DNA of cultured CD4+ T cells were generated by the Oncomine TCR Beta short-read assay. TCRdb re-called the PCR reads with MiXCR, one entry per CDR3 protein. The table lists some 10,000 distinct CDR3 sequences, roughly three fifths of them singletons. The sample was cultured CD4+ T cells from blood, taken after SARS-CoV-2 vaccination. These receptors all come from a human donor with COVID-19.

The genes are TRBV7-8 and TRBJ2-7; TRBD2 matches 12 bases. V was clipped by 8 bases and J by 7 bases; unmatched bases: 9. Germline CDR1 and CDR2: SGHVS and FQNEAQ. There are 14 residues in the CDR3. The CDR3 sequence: CASVTSGGIGEQYF. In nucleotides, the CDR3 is TGTGCCAGCGTTACTAGCGGGGGGATAGGGGAGCAGTACTTC.

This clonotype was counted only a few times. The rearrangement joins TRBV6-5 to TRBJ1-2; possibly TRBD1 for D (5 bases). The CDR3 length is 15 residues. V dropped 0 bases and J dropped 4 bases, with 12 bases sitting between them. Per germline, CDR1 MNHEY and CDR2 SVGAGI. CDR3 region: CASSYSSPGSYGYTF. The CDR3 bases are TGTGCCAGCAGTTACTCGTCCCCAGGGAGCTATGGCTACACCTTC.

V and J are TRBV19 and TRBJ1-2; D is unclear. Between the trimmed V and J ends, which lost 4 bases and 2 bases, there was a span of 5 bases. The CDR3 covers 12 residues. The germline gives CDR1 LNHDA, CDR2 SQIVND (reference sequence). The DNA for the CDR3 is TGTGCCAGTAGTACGACAAACTATGGCTACACCTTC. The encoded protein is CASSTTNYGYTF.

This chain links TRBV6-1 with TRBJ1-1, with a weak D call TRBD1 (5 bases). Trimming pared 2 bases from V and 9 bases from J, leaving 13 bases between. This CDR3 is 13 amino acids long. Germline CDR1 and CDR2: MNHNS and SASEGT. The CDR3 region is CASSEIRARQAFF. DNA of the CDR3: TGTGCCAGCAGTGAAATCAGGGCCCGCCAAGCTTTCTTT.

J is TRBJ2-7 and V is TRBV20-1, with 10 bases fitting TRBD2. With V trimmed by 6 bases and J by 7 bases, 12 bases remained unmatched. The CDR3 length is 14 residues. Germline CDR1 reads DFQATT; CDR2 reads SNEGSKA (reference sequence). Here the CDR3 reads CSARPAGGPIEQYF. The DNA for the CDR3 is TGCAGTGCAAGGCCAGCGGGGGGGCCGATTGAGCAGTACTTC.

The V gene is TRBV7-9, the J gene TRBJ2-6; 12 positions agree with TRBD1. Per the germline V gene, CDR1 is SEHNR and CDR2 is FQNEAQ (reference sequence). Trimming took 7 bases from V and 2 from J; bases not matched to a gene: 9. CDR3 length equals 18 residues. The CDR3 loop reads CASTTSGTGGPGANVLTF. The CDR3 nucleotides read TGTGCCAGCACCACCTCGGGGACAGGGGGCCCTGGGGCCAACGTCCTGACTTTC.

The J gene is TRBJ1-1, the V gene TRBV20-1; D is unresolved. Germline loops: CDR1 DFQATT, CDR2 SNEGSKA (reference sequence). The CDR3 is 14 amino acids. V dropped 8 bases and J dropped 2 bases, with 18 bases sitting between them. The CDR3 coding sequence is TGCAGTCCGTTCCCCCGGGTTCCCAACACTGAAGCTTTCTTT. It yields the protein CSPFPRVPNTEAFF.

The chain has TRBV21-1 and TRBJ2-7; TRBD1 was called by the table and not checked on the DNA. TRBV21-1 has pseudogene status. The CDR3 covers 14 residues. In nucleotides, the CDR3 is TGTGCCAGCGGACGGACAGGGGGAATAGGCGAGCAGTACTTC. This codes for CASGRTGGIGEQYF.

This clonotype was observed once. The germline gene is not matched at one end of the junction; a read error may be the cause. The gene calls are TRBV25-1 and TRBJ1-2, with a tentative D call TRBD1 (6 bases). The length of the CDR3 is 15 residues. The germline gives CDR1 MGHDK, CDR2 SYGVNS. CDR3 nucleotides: TGTGCCAGTAGTGACTATGGAGGGGGTACATATGGCTACACCTTC. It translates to CASSDYGGGTYGYTF.

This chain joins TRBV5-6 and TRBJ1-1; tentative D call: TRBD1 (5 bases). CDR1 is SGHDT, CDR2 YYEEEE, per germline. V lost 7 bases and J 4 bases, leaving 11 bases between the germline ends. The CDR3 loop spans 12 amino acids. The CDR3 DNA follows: TGTGCCAGCGATCGTGACAGCACTGAAGCTTTCTTT. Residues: CASDRDSTEAFF.